The 26 T cell receptor beta chains in this list originate from one sample, sequenced in a study of blood T cell repertoires in COVID-19 (dated by TCRdb to between 2020 and 2021). Library prep was done by the immunoSEQ multiplex PCR assay. TCRdb holds this immuneACCESS table with in-frame rearrangements only. Some clones are missing; in checked studies, unresolved V genes explain under half, and the rest has no known cause. The table for this sample lists under 250,000 clones; roughly 88% of them were counted only once. The leading ten clones occupy over 1.1% of the sample. Sequencing was done on a sample of peripheral blood. These receptors all stem from an elderly man with acute or convalescent COVID-19.

The chain's CDR3 is CASSLRTGGKLFF. The CDR3 DNA sequence: TGTGCCAGCAGTTTAAGGACAGGGGGCAAACTGTTTTTT. The rearrangement uses TRBV27 and TRBJ1-4; 11 nucleotides agree with TRBD1. Germline lookup yields CDR1 MNHEY and CDR2 SMNVEV (reference sequence). The CDR3 spans 13 residues. V shed 2 bases, J shed 11 bases, and the junction held 1 base outside the gene matches.

CDR3 in amino acids: CASSFQVASSGANVLTF. The CDR3 DNA is TGTGCCAGCAGTTTCCAAGTAGCGAGCTCTGGGGCCAACGTCCTGACTTTC. The chain links TRBV2 to TRBJ2-6; D possibly corresponds to TRBD2 (5 bases). CDR3 length equals 17 residues. V was trimmed by 5 bases and J by 0 bases, leaving 14 bases between them. In germline, CDR1 is SNHLY, CDR2 FYNNEI.

The gene calls are TRBV21-1 and TRBJ2-7; whether TRBD1, the table's D call, matches the DNA was not checked. TRBV21-1 is a known pseudogene. This CDR3 spans 16 amino acids. The CDR3 DNA reads TGTGCCAGCAGCAATGCCGCCGGGACAGGGAAATTTGGGCAGTACTTC. Translated: CASSNAAGTGKFGQYF.

V gene TRBV11-1 combines with J gene TRBJ2-1; TRBD1 is a possible D gene (6 bases). The CDR3 extends over 15 amino acids. Trimming removed 6 bases at V and 2 bases at J, with 14 bases between. From germline, CDR1 is SGHAT and CDR2 FQDESV (reference sequence). CDR3: CASSFDRLPYNEQFF. For the CDR3, the DNA is TGTGCCAGCAGTTTTGACAGGCTTCCCTACAATGAGCAGTTCTTC.

This chain joins TRBV9 and TRBJ1-6; TRBD1 agrees at 9 bases. The junction had 6 bases not matched to a gene; V was cut back by 4 bases and J by 7 bases. CDR3 length: 15 amino acids. The germline V gene has CDR1 SGDLS and CDR2 YYNGEE. The CDR3 region is CASSPQGAANSPLHF. Here the CDR3 DNA reads TGTGCCAGCAGCCCACAGGGGGCGGCGAATTCACCCCTCCACTTT.

The rearrangement joins TRBV20-1 to TRBJ2-1, with 9 bases fitting TRBD2. There are 13 residues in the CDR3. CDR1 is DFQATT and CDR2 is SNEGSKA in the germline V gene (reference sequence). The trim removed 3 bases at V and 12 bases at J, leaving 9 bases unmatched. The CDR3 DNA follows: TGCAGTGCTAGTCCCAGCGGGAGGCCGGGGCAGTTCTTC. Its protein product is CSASPSGRPGQFF.

The chain employs TRBV2 and TRBJ1-5; no clear D. The CDR3 totals 14 residues. Trimming cost V 4 bases and J 0 bases, with 7 bases left between them. From germline, CDR1 is SNHLY and CDR2 FYNNEI. CDR3 amino acids: CASSVSHSNQPQHF. In DNA form, the CDR3 reads TGTGCCAGCAGTGTGTCCCATAGCAATCAGCCCCAGCATTTT.

This chain links TRBV7-2 with TRBJ1-2, with D tentatively TRBD1 (6 bases). V lost 4 bases to trimming and J lost 5 bases, with 8 bases between them. CDR3 length: 12 amino acids. In germline, CDR1 is SGHTA, CDR2 FQGNSA. This chain's CDR3 is CASSSQGYGYTF. CDR3 in DNA: TGTGCCAGCAGCTCTCAGGGGTATGGCTACACCTTC.

The CDR3 DNA reads as TGTGCCAGCAGCATCCGGGACTATCAAGAGACCCAGTACTTC. Translating gives CASSIRDYQETQYF. This rearrangement joins TRBV5-6 to TRBJ2-5, with 7 nucleotides matching TRBD2. The V and J ends lost 4 bases and 2 bases, in that order; junction bases with no gene match: 5. This CDR3 region has 14 residues. Germline CDR1 and CDR2: SGHDT and YYEEEE.

This chain links TRBV7-3 with TRBJ1-2; TRBD1 matches 8 bases. The CDR3 has 14 amino acids. V dropped 5 bases and J dropped 8; count of bases not matched to a gene: 10. Looked up from germline, CDR1 is SGHTA and CDR2 is FQGTGA. The CDR3 DNA is TGTGCCAGCAGCAAGGACAGGGAAGGAGTGGGCTACACCTTC. Amino acid sequence: CASSKDREGVGYTF.

The chain employs TRBV6-2 or TRBV6-3 and TRBJ1-4; D is unclear. Per the germline V gene, CDR1 is MNHEY and CDR2 is SVGEGT. Trimming stripped 2 bases from V and 8 bases from J, with 6 bases between. The CDR3 consists of 12 residues. The CDR3 nucleotides are TGTGCCAGCAGTTACCCGCGGGAAAAACTGTTTTTT. Residues: CASSYPREKLFF.

The chain is built from TRBV24-1 and TRBJ1-6; D is ambiguous. The germline gives CDR1 KGHDR, CDR2 SFDVKD. Trimming stripped 7 bases from V and 0 bases from J, with 12 bases between. The CDR3 covers 16 residues. The CDR3 DNA reads TGTGCCACCAGGGCAGCGGAAGACTCCTATAATTCACCCCTCCACTTT. Residues: CATRAAEDSYNSPLHF.

V gene TRBV7-9 combines with J gene TRBJ2-2; 9 bases map to TRBD1. The CDR3 totals 13 residues. Germline V gene sequence: CDR1 SEHNR, CDR2 FQNEAQ (reference sequence). J was trimmed by 7 bases and V by 7 bases; bases with no gene match: 4. The CDR3 coding sequence is TGTGCCAGCAAAACAGGGGGCCGCGGGGAGCTGTTTTTT. Residues: CASKTGGRGELFF.

V usage is TRBV6-6 and J usage is TRBJ1-5, with D perhaps matching TRBD1 (5 bases). Germline values: CDR1 MNHNY, CDR2 SVGAGI (reference sequence). The CDR3 is 14 amino acids. V was shortened by 5 bases and J by 1 base, with 9 bases between the two germline ends. The CDR3 region has the DNA TGTGCCAGCAGTCCTGGACAAAGCAATCAGCCCCAGCATTTT. It is translated as CASSPGQSNQPQHF.

The chain couples TRBV6-2 or TRBV6-3 to TRBJ2-7; 9 bases align to TRBD2. CDR3 length: 15 residues. The trim removed 4 bases at V and 7 bases at J, leaving 11 bases unmatched. CDR1 and CDR2 (germline): MNHEY, SVGEGT. This CDR3 reads CASSSFTAGGREQYF. Written as DNA, the CDR3 is TGTGCCAGCAGTTCCTTTACCGCGGGGGGGCGGGAGCAGTACTTC.

CDR3 DNA: TGTGCCAGCAGCTTGGTGGGTAGCGGGAGTAATGAGCAGTTCTTC. It translates to CASSLVGSGSNEQFF. The rearrangement joins TRBV3-1 (or the pseudogene TRBV3-2) to TRBJ2-1; 9 nucleotides line up with TRBD2. V lost 5 bases to trimming and J lost 7 bases; unmatched junction nucleotides: 9. Germline V gene lookup returns CDR1 LGHDT and CDR2 YNNKEL (reference sequence). The CDR3 is 15 residues long.

Written as DNA, the CDR3 is TGTGCCAGCAGCCAACTAGGTAGCGGGGGCGGCGAGACCCAGTACTTC. Protein product: CASSQLGSGGGETQYF. V is TRBV14 and J is TRBJ2-5; TRBD2 matches 9 bases. Trimming removed 2 bases from V and 5 bases from J; junction bases left unmatched: 9. CDR1 SGHDN and CDR2 FVKESK come from the germline V gene. The CDR3 totals 16 residues.

The chain is built from TRBV6-2 or TRBV6-3 and TRBJ2-3, with TRBD2 as a possible D gene (5 bases). Looked up from germline, CDR1 is MNHEY and CDR2 is SVGEGT. The germline V and J ends were trimmed by 2 bases and 0 bases, with 9 bases remaining between them. The CDR3 is 15 residues long. The CDR3 sequence is CASSYQAASTDTQYF. The CDR3 bases are TGTGCCAGCAGTTACCAAGCGGCTAGCACAGATACGCAGTATTTT.

The gene calls are TRBV5-1 and TRBJ2-1; 7 bases are a match to TRBD2. The CDR3 is 16 residues long. The V gene's germline CDR1 is SGHRS and CDR2 YFSETQ. The junction had 10 bases not matched to a gene; V was cut back by 3 bases and J by 4 bases. This CDR3 reads CASSSTGTNFYNEQFF. The CDR3, as DNA: TGCGCCAGCAGCTCGACGGGGACTAACTTTTACAATGAGCAGTTCTTC.

The V call is TRBV27, the J call TRBJ1-5, with D possibly TRBD1 on 6 matching bases. Germline V gives CDR1 MNHEY, CDR2 SMNVEV (reference sequence). The CDR3 loop spans 17 amino acids. Trimming shortened V by 6 bases and J by 2 bases, and 20 bases separated the two germline ends. This CDR3 reads CASRSFTGRQGNQPQHF. CDR3 bases: TGTGCCAGCAGGTCATTTACAGGGCGTCAAGGCAATCAGCCCCAGCATTTT.

The chain is built from TRBV2 and TRBJ2-3; 9 bases agree with TRBD2. After removal of 3 bases from V and 5 bases from J, the junction contained 6 bases not matched to a gene. The CDR3 covers 15 residues. Germline CDR1 and CDR2: SNHLY and FYNNEI. Written as DNA, the CDR3 is TGTGCCAGCAGTGAGAGACTAGCGGTCAAAGATACGCAGTATTTT. Translation gives CASSERLAVKDTQYF.

This clone was seen a single time. The chain couples TRBV23-1 to TRBJ1-1; TRBD1 agrees at 9 bases. TRBV23-1 is noted as an ORF with a role that remains uncertain. V was clipped by 4 bases and J by 5 bases; unmatched bases: 5. This CDR3 is built from 14 residues. DNA for the CDR3: TGCGCCAGCAGTCCTCCCGGGACAGGGACTGAAGCTTTCTTT. Encoded protein: CASSPPGTGTEAFF.

The rearrangement uses TRBV2 and TRBJ2-7; 9 nucleotides align to TRBD1. Germline V gives CDR1 SNHLY, CDR2 FYNNEI. Trimming cost V 2 bases and J 5 bases; bases outside gene matches: 10. There are 16 residues in the CDR3. The CDR3 sequence: CASSETGTGRFNEQYF. The CDR3 DNA is TGTGCCAGCAGTGAAACCGGGACAGGGAGGTTCAACGAGCAGTACTTC.

V is TRBV6-5 and J is TRBJ1-6; weak D call: TRBD1 (6 bases). V was trimmed by 6 bases and J by 5 bases, leaving 11 bases between them. Germline assignment: CDR1 MNHEY and CDR2 SVGAGI. CDR3 length: 14 amino acids. The CDR3 DNA reads TGTGCCAGCAGCCCGGGACACCATAATTCACCCCTCCACTTT. Protein product: CASSPGHHNSPLHF.

The V call is TRBV7-9, the J call TRBJ1-1, with a tentative D call TRBD1 (5 bases). V was cut by 4 bases and J by 10 bases, with 13 bases left in between. Per the germline V gene, CDR1 is SEHNR and CDR2 is FQNEAQ (reference sequence). This CDR3 is 12 amino acids long. The CDR3 loop is CASSSLQARAFF. DNA for the CDR3: TGTGCCAGCAGCTCACTACAGGCGCGAGCTTTCTTT.

The chain recombines TRBV5-1 with TRBJ2-2; no reliable D call. The CDR3 extends over 14 amino acids. V gave up 0 bases and J gave up 5 bases, with 8 bases separating them. The germline V gene encodes CDR1 SGHRS and CDR2 YFSETQ. CDR3 bases: TGCGCCAGCAGCTTGGTTCAGGCTACCGGGGAGCTGTTTTTT. This translates into CASSLVQATGELFF.